The 5 T cell receptor beta chains listed next were all sequenced from one sample in a study of persistence of HIV-infected CD4 T cells. This was the immunoSEQ version 4 assay in survey mode. Here immunoSEQ multiplex PCR was the method, and the copy in TCRdb shows in-frame clones only, minus some. The top ten clones hold roughly 70% of a sample with over 6,000 clones, 70% to 80% of them seen once. Lysates of CMV-infected fibroblasts at roughly 10 ug/mL stimulated these cells. Responding CD4+ T cells were sorted by upregulation of both CD40 ligand and CD69. These receptors have no identified antigens. The sequenced sample was CD4+ T cells sorted from PBMCs after 18-hour stimulation, obtained from a patient who received antiretroviral therapy. Source of these receptors: an adult woman with HIV who was CMV-seropositive.

In its sample, this clone was seen a few times. This chain links TRBV5-4 with TRBJ1-2; the match to TRBD1 covers 7 bases. Losses at the gene ends were 1 base for V and 4 bases for J; bases not matched to a gene: 7. The CDR3 is 15 amino acids. Germline V gene data show CDR1 as SGHNT and CDR2 as YYREEE (reference sequence). The CDR3 region is CASSLPPTGTYGYTF. In nucleotides, the CDR3 is TGTGCCAGCAGCTTGCCTCCGACAGGGACCTATGGCTACACCTTC.

This clone has more than one count but fewer than ten. CDR3 coding DNA: TGTGCCACGGGACCGCCCGGTTCTATGGCCAACGTCCTGACTTTC. This encodes CATGPPGSMANVLTF. The V call is TRBV19, the J call TRBJ2-6; the D call may be TRBD1 or TRBD2 (5 bases each). The CDR3 is made up of 15 amino acids. Germline-derived CDR1 and CDR2 are LNHDA and SQIVND (reference sequence). Trimming left V 10 bases short and J 6 bases short, with 19 bases between.

The chain employs TRBV18 and TRBJ2-4, with TRBD2 identical over 11 bases. This CDR3 region has 14 residues. Trimming took 3 bases from V and 6 from J; bases not matched to a gene: 1. Germline CDR1 is KGHSH and CDR2 is LQKENI. The CDR3 is CASSPGLAGNIQYF. The CDR3 coding sequence is TGTGCCAGCTCACCCGGACTAGCGGGAAACATTCAGTACTTC.

This clone was found a few times. The CDR3 sequence is CASSESSGGRQEAFF. The CDR3, as DNA: TGTGCCAGCAGTGAAAGTTCTGGGGGGCGCCAAGAAGCTTTCTTT. The V call is TRBV6-1, the J call TRBJ1-1, with D perhaps matching TRBD1 (6 bases). V was pared by 2 bases and J by 8 bases, with 18 bases between. The CDR3 totals 15 residues. The germline gives CDR1 MNHNS, CDR2 SASEGT.

The V call is TRBV30, the J call TRBJ1-2; D may be TRBD1 (5 bases). This CDR3 region has 13 residues. V dropped 2 bases and J dropped 4 bases, with 11 bases sitting between them. Germline CDR1 is GTSNPN and CDR2 is SVGIG (reference sequence). CDR3 sequence reads: CAWSTGPTYGYTF. CDR3 bases: TGTGCCTGGAGTACGGGACCGACCTATGGCTACACCTTC.